Below, 12 T cell receptor beta chains from the same sample are listed, as sequenced in a study of beta chain features in type 1 diabetes. The whole isolated RNA underwent reverse transcription, so sequencing captured expressed TCRB transcripts. Clones were sequenced by immunoSEQ multiplex PCR, and TCRdb holds only the in-frame ones, with some missing. The repertoire holds fewer than 350,000 clones, with about 20% as singletons. Sequencing was done on a sample of naive CD4+ T cells from blood. All receptors come from a woman in her late teens or twenties in good health.

The chain carries TRBV19 and TRBJ2-7; 11 nucleotides line up with TRBD1. Germline V CDR1 and CDR2: LNHDA, SQIVND (reference sequence). With 6 bases clipped from V and 6 bases from J, the junction kept 4 bases outside the gene matches. This CDR3 has 13 amino acids. CDR3 in amino acids: CASRGTGGTEQYF. The CDR3 nucleotides read TGTGCCAGTAGAGGGACAGGGGGAACCGAGCAGTACTTC.

This clone was picked up a small number of times. V usage is TRBV5-1 and J usage is TRBJ2-3, with 8 bases lining up with TRBD1. Trimming took 5 bases from V and 1 from J; bases not matched to a gene: 6. Germline V CDR1 and CDR2: SGHRS, YFSETQ. The CDR3 sequence is 15 residues long. The CDR3 spells CASSLPGGGTDTQYF. The CDR3 nucleotides read TGCGCCAGCAGTCTGCCAGGGGGCGGCACAGATACGCAGTATTTT. Full variable domain (rest looked up from reference TRBV5-1 and TRBJ2-3): KAGVTQTPRYLIKTRGQQVTLSCSPISGHRSVSWYQQTPGQGLQFLFEYFSETQRNKGNFPGRFSGRQFSNSRSEMNVSTLELGDSALYLCASSLPGGGTDTQYFGPGTRLTVL.

CDR3 sequence: CASSKNGGLVTDTQYF. The DNA for the CDR3 is TGTGCCAGCAGCAAAAACGGGGGGCTGGTTACAGATACGCAGTATTTT. The rearrangement uses TRBV4-2 and TRBJ2-3; TRBD2 might be the D (7 bases). Deletions cut 5 bases from V and 3 bases from J, with 18 bases between. Germline CDR1 and CDR2: LGHNA and YNFKEQ. CDR3 length equals 16 residues.

Only a few counts were recorded for this clone. The CDR3 DNA sequence: TGTGCCAGCAGCTTCTGGCTCACGGGTGTCCCAGATACGCAGTATTTT. It is translated as CASSFWLTGVPDTQYF. The chain has TRBV7-2 and TRBJ2-3; D not resolved. Germline values: CDR1 SGHTA, CDR2 FQGNSA. This CDR3 is built from 16 residues. V lost 3 bases to trimming and J lost 4 bases, with 17 bases between them.

The chain employs TRBV9 and TRBJ2-3, with TRBD2 identical over 9 bases. This CDR3 has 17 residues. Germline V lookup: CDR1 SGDLS, CDR2 YYNGEE. With V trimmed by 0 bases and J by 2 bases, 7 bases remained unmatched. CDR3 sequence: CASSVGASGTNTDTQYF. CDR3 coding DNA: TGTGCCAGCAGCGTAGGGGCTAGCGGGACGAACACAGATACGCAGTATTTT.

In this sample, this clone turned up a few times. The sample contains more than one DNA sequence encoding this CDR3. V and J are TRBV7-9 and TRBJ2-3, with D hard to call. With 5 bases removed from V and 4 bases from J, the gap between germline ends came to 7 bases. This CDR3 is built from 12 residues. Per germline, CDR1 SEHNR and CDR2 FQNEAQ (reference sequence). The CDR3 sequence is CASSGGSDTQYF. The CDR3 DNA sequence: TGTGCCAGCAGCGGCGGCTCAGATACGCAGTATTTT.

The V gene is TRBV5-1, the J gene TRBJ1-1; D may be TRBD1 (5 bases). The germline V and J ends were trimmed by 4 bases and 4 bases, with 17 bases remaining between them. The CDR3 has 15 amino acids. CDR1 and CDR2 (germline): SGHRS, YFSETQ. CDR3 in amino acids: CASSRTPGYGTEAFF. The CDR3 nucleotides read TGCGCCAGCAGCCGCACCCCAGGGTACGGCACTGAAGCTTTCTTT.

The rearrangement joins TRBV20-1 to TRBJ2-7, with a weak D call TRBD1 (5 bases). This CDR3 is 11 amino acids long. V lost 6 bases, J lost 6 bases, and 12 bases lay in between. CDR1 DFQATT and CDR2 SNEGSKA come from the germline V gene (reference sequence). This CDR3 reads CSAGVTGEQYF. CDR3 sequence (DNA): TGCAGTGCAGGGGTAACCGGCGAGCAGTACTTC.

The table lists this clone with a few counts. At the DNA level, this CDR3 is encoded by other sequences in the same sample as well. This chain uses TRBV5-1 with TRBJ2-3; maybe TRBD1 (6 bases). CDR3 length: 13 amino acids. V lost 0 bases and J 6 bases, leaving 8 bases between the germline ends. The germline gives CDR1 SGHRS, CDR2 YFSETQ. The CDR3 sequence is CASSLDRVDTQYF. CDR3 coding DNA: TGCGCCAGCAGCTTGGACAGGGTTGATACGCAGTATTTT.

CDR3 DNA sequence: TGTGCCCGTAGGACTAGCGGGCAAGAGACCCAGTACTTC. Residues: CARRTSGQETQYF. The chain uses TRBV30 and TRBJ2-5, with TRBD2 matching 11 bases. With V trimmed by 8 bases and J by 2 bases, 4 bases remained unmatched. Germline CDR1 reads GTSNPN; CDR2 reads SVGIG (reference sequence). There are 13 residues in the CDR3.

This chain links TRBV7-2 with TRBJ1-1, with 7 bases that match TRBD1. Germline V CDR1 and CDR2: SGHTA, FQGNSA. This CDR3 region has 15 residues. With 4 bases clipped from V and 1 base from J, the junction kept 6 bases outside the gene matches. This CDR3 reads CASSYTGTANTEAFF. The CDR3, as DNA: TGTGCCAGCAGCTATACCGGGACAGCGAACACTGAAGCTTTCTTT.

This clone showed up just a few times. This chain connects TRBV5-1 to TRBJ2-7; D is undetermined. This CDR3 contains 15 residues. V lost 0 bases and J lost 2, with 12 bases in between. The germline V gene has CDR1 SGHRS and CDR2 YFSETQ. CDR3 sequence reads: CASSLVSAVAYEQYF. DNA of the CDR3: TGCGCCAGCAGCTTGGTCTCCGCTGTAGCCTACGAGCAGTACTTC.